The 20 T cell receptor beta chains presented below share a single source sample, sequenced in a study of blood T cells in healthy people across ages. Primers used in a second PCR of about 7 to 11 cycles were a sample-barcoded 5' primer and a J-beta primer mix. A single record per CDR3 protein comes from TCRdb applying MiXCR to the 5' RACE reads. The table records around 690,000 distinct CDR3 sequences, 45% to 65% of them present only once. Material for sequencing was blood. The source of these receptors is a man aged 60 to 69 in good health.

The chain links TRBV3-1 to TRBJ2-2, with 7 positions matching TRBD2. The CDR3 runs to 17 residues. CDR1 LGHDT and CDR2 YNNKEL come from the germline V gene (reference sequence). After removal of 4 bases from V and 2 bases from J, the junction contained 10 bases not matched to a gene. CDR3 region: CASSLYRTSDNTGELFF. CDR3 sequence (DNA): TGTGCCAGCAGCCTCTACAGGACTAGTGATAACACCGGGGAGCTGTTTTTT.

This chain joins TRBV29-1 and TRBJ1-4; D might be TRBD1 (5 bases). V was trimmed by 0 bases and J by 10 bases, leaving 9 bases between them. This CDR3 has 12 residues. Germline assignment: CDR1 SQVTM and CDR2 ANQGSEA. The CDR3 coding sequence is TGCAGCGTTGAAGAGGGGCGCGGAAAACTGTTTTTT. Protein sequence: CSVEEGRGKLFF. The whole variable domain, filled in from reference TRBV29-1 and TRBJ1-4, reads SAVISQKPSRDICQRGTSLTIQCQVDSQVTMMFWYRQQPGQSLTLIATANQGSEATYESGFVIDKFPISRPNLTFSTLTVSNMSPEDSSIYLCSVEEGRGKLFFGSGTQLSVL.

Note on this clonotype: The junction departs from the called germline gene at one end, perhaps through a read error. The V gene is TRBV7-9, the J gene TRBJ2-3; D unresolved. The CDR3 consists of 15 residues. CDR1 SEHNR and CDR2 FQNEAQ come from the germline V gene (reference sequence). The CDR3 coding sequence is TGTGCCAGCAGCTTAGCAAGGTTGAGCACAGATACGCAGAATTTT. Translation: CASSLARLSTDTQNF. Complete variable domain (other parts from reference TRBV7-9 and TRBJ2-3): DTGVSQNPRHKITKRGQNVTFRCDPISEHNRLYWYRQTLGQGPEFLTYFQNEAQLEKSRLLSDRFSAERPKGSFSTLEIQRTEQGDSAMYLCASSLARLSTDTQNFGPGTRLTVL.

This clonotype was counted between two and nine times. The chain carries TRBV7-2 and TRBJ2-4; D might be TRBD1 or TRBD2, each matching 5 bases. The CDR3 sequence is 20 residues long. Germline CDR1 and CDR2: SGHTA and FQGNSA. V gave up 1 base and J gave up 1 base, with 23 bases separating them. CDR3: CASSLGDGVAQTGAKNIQYF. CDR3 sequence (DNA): TGTGCCAGCAGCTTAGGGGACGGGGTAGCGCAAACGGGGGCCAAAAACATTCAGTACTTC.

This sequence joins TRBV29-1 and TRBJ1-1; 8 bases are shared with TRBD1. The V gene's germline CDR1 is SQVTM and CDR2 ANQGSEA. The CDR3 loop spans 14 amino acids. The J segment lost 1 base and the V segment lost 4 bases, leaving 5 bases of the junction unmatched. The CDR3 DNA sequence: TGCAGCGTTGCAAGGGACAGGACGAACACTGAAGCTTTCTTT. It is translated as CSVARDRTNTEAFF.

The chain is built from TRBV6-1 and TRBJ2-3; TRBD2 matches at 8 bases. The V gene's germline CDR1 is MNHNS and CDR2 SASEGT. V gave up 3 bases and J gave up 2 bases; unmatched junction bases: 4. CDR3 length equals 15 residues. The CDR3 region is CASSEGGGITDTQYF. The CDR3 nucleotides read TGTGCCAGCAGTGAGGGCGGGGGGATCACAGATACGCAGTATTTT.

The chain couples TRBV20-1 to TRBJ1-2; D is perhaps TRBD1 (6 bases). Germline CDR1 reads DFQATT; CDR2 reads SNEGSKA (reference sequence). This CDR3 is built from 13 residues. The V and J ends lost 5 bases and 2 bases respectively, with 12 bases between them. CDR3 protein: CSALGDRNYGYTF. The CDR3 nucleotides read TGCAGTGCTCTGGGAGACAGGAACTATGGCTACACCTTC.

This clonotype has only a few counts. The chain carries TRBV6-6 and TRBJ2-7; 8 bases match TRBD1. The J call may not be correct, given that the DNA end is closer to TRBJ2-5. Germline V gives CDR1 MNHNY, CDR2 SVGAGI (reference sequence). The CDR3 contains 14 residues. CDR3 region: CASSSDRGWGTQYF. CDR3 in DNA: TGTGCCAGCAGCTCCGACAGGGGTTGGGGGACCCAGTACTTC.

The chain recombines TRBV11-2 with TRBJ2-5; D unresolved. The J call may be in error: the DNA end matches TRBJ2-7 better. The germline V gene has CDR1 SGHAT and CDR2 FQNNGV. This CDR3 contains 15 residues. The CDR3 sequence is CASSLDIWVSSEQYF. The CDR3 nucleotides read TGTGCCAGCAGCTTAGATATCTGGGTTAGTAGCGAGCAGTACTTC.

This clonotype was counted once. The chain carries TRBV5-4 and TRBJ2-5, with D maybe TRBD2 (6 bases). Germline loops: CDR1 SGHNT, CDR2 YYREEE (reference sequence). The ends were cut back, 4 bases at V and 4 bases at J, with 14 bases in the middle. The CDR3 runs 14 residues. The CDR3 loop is CASSPGLTGETQYF. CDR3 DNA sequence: TGTGCCAGCAGCCCCGGACTAACCGGAGAGACCCAGTACTTC.

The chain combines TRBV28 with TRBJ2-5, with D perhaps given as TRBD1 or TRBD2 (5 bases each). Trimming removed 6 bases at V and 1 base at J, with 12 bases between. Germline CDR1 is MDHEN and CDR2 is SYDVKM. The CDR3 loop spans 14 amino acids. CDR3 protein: CASSGTGRQETQYF. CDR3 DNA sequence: TGTGCCAGCAGCGGGACCGGTCGCCAAGAGACCCAGTACTTC.

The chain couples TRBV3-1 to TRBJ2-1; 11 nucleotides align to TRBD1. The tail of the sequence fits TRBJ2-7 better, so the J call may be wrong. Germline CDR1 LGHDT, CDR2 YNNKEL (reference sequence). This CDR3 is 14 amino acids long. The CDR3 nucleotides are TGTGCCAGCAAAGGACAGGGGGCGTACAATGAGCAGTACTTC. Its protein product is CASKGQGAYNEQYF.

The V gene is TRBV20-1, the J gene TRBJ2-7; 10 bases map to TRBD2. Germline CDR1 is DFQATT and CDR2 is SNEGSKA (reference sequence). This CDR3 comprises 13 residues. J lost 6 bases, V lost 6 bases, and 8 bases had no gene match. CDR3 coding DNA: TGCAGTGCGGGAGCGGGGGGGCGTAGCGAGCAGTACTTC. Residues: CSAGAGGRSEQYF.

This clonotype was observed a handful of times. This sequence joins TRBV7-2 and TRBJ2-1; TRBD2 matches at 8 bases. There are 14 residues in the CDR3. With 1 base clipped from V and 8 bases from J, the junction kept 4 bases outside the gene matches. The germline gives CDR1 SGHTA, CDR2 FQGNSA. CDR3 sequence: CASSLVLTSDEQFF. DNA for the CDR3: TGTGCCAGCAGCTTAGTTCTGACTAGCGATGAGCAGTTCTTC.

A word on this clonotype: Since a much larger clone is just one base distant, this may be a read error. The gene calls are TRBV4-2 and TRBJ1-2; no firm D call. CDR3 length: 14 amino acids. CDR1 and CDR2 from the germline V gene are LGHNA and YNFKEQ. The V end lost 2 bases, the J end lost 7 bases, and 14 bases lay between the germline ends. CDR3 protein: CASSQNSSTGGYTF. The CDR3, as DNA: TGTGCCAGCAGCCAAAATTCCTCGACCGGTGGCTACACCTTC.

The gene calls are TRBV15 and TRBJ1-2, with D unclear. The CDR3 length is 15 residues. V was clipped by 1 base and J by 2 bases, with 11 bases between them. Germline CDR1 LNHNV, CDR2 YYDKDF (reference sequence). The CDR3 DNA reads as TGTGCCACCAGCAGAGGGGCGGAGGGCAACTATGGCTACACCTTC. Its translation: CATSRGAEGNYGYTF.

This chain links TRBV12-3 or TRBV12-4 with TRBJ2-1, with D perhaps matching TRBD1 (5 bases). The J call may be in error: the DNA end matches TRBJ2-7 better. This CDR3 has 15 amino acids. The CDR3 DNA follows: TGTGCCAGCAGTTTAGGGCCAAGGGGATACAATGAGCAGTACTTC. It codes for CASSLGPRGYNEQYF.

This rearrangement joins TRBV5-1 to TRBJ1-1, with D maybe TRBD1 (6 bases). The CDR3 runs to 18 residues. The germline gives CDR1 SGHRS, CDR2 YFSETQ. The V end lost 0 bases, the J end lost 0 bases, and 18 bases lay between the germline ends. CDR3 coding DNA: TGCGCCAGCAGCTTGGGGCTTTATCCAGGGGCCATGAACACTGAAGCTTTCTTT. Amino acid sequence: CASSLGLYPGAMNTEAFF.

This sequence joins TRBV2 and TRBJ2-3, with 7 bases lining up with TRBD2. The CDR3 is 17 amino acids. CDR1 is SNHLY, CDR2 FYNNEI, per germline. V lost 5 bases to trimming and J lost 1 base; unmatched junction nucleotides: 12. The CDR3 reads CASSFTSAGVGTDTQYF. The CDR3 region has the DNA TGTGCCAGCAGTTTTACCAGCGCGGGGGTCGGCACAGATACGCAGTATTTT.

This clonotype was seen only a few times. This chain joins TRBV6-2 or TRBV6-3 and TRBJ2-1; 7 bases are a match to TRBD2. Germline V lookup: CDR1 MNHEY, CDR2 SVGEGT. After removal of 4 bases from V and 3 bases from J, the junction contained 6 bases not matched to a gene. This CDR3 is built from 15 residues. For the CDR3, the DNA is TGTGCCAGCAGTTGGGGGGGGACGGTCTACAATGAGCAGTTCTTC. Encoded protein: CASSWGGTVYNEQFF.